Each of the 24 T cell receptor beta chains below was sequenced from the same sample in a study of regulatory T cells in long-lasting Graves disease. Time point given: persistent/refractory GD, antithyroid drugs over 5 years with positive TRAb. The authors made the TCR library using RNA they extracted from PBMCs. To make TCR beta libraries, researchers used iRepertoire HTBI primers and Arm-PCR of CDR3 regions. TCRdb re-called the multiplex PCR reads with MiXCR, one entry per CDR3 protein. Here the sample spans 400,000 to 450,000 distinct CDR3 sequences, about 20% being singletons. The material was peripheral blood mononuclear cells (PBMCs), obtained when the disease was refractory, from a patient treated with antithyroid drugs. The receptors stem from a female donor with Graves disease.

This sequence joins TRBV3-1 and TRBJ1-1; D is unclear. The CDR3 spans 13 residues. Germline loops: CDR1 LGHDT, CDR2 YNNKEL (reference sequence). V was trimmed by 3 bases and J by 8 bases, leaving 13 bases between them. The CDR3 DNA sequence: TGTGCCAGCAGCCAGACCGGACGGCGCGAAGCTTTCTTT. Translated, it gives CASSQTGRREAFF.

This clonotype occurred a few times. The chain uses TRBV3-1 and TRBJ2-2; no clear D. The CDR3 contains 13 residues. CDR1 and CDR2 from the germline V gene are LGHDT and YNNKEL (reference sequence). Trimming pared 2 bases from V and 8 bases from J, leaving 9 bases between. CDR3 sequence (DNA): TGTGCCAGCAGCCAATGGCGTGGAGGGGAGCTGTTTTTT. Amino acid sequence: CASSQWRGGELFF.

This clonotype has at least ten counts. The genes are TRBV2 and TRBJ2-7; possible D gene TRBD1, 6 bases. CDR1 is SNHLY and CDR2 is FYNNEI in the germline V gene. V was trimmed by 4 bases and J by 2 bases, leaving 9 bases between them. The CDR3 contains 13 residues. This CDR3 is CASSGQETYEQYF. DNA for the CDR3: TGTGCCAGCAGTGGACAGGAGACCTACGAGCAGTACTTC.

This chain joins TRBV30 and TRBJ1-1; D unclear. The CDR3 length is 15 residues. Trimming left V 0 bases short and J 6 bases short, with 17 bases between. Per the germline V gene, CDR1 is GTSNPN and CDR2 is SVGIG (reference sequence). CDR3 sequence reads: CAWSVRAGGGPEAFF. The CDR3 nucleotides read TGTGCCTGGAGTGTACGGGCGGGAGGAGGACCTGAAGCTTTCTTT.

This clonotype was counted between two and nine times. The rearrangement uses TRBV30 and TRBJ1-1; D unresolved. CDR1 and CDR2 from the germline V gene are GTSNPN and SVGIG (reference sequence). The CDR3 length is 14 residues. V lost 4 bases and J 0 bases, leaving 12 bases between the germline ends. CDR3 sequence reads: CAWKPGNLNTEAFF. The CDR3 bases are TGTGCCTGGAAGCCGGGAAACTTGAACACTGAAGCTTTCTTT. The whole variable domain, filled in from reference TRBV30 and TRBJ1-1, reads SQTIHQWPATLVQPVGSPLSLECTVEGTSNPNLYWYRQAAGRGLQLLFYSVGIGQISSEVPQNLSASRPQDRQFILSSKKLLLSDSGFYLCAWKPGNLNTEAFFGQGTRLTVV.

This clonotype was seen a few times. V usage is TRBV18 and J usage is TRBJ2-7; D perhaps matches TRBD1 (6 bases). The V gene's germline CDR1 is KGHSH and CDR2 LQKENI. This CDR3 is built from 15 residues. Trimming cost V 3 bases and J 2 bases, with 14 bases left between them. The CDR3 DNA reads as TGTGCCAGCTCACCTGTCCGGGACACGACCTACGAGCAGTACTTC. This codes for CASSPVRDTTYEQYF.

The sample holds a few counts of this clonotype. The chain links TRBV20-1 to TRBJ2-2, with D possibly TRBD1 on 6 matching bases. Germline loops: CDR1 DFQATT, CDR2 SNEGSKA (reference sequence). The V gene lost 7 bases and the J gene lost 5 bases, with 14 bases spanning the gap. This CDR3 has 13 amino acids. This chain's CDR3 is CSVHGQGTGELFF. Here the CDR3 DNA reads TGCAGTGTTCATGGGCAGGGGACCGGGGAGCTGTTTTTT.

This clonotype was counted many times. The genes are TRBV2 and TRBJ1-1, with D maybe TRBD1 (5 bases). The V and J ends lost 6 bases and 1 base respectively, with 15 bases between them. This CDR3 contains 15 residues. The V gene's germline CDR1 is SNHLY and CDR2 FYNNEI. CDR3 DNA sequence: TGTGCCAGCAGGTCACCGGGACGTACGAACACTGAAGCTTTCTTT. Translating gives CASRSPGRTNTEAFF.

This rearrangement joins TRBV20-1 to TRBJ2-7, with D tentatively TRBD2 (6 bases). This CDR3 is 12 amino acids long. V was pared by 2 bases and J by 4 bases, with 9 bases between. CDR1 DFQATT and CDR2 SNEGSKA come from the germline V gene (reference sequence). The CDR3: CSARPGGYEQYF. The CDR3, as DNA: TGCAGTGCTAGACCTGGGGGGTACGAGCAGTACTTC.

This clonotype was found many times. The chain carries TRBV28 and TRBJ1-2, with a tentative D call TRBD1 (6 bases). CDR3 size: 16 residues. Trimming removed 1 base from V and 4 bases from J, with 16 bases in between. The germline gives CDR1 MDHEN, CDR2 SYDVKM. CDR3 nucleotide sequence: TGTGCCAGCAGTTTATCGGGGGGCAGAGGGGGCTATGGCTACACCTTC. Translating gives CASSLSGGRGGYGYTF.

This clonotype has ten or more counts. The J gene is TRBJ2-7, the V gene TRBV12-3 or TRBV12-4; 11 bases agree with TRBD2. V was clipped by 5 bases and J by 3 bases; unmatched bases: 12. The CDR3 length is 17 residues. CDR3 sequence reads: CASSPRLPTSGSYEQYF. CDR3 nucleotide sequence: TGTGCCAGCAGTCCCCGGTTGCCCACTAGCGGGAGCTACGAGCAGTACTTC.

This clonotype was seen a handful of times. The rearrangement uses TRBV30 and TRBJ2-6; a possible D gene is TRBD1 (6 bases). The CDR3 spans 14 residues. V lost 1 base to trimming and J lost 2 bases, with 6 bases between them. Germline lookup yields CDR1 GTSNPN and CDR2 SVGIG (reference sequence). The CDR3 DNA sequence: TGTGCCTGGAGTGAGGGGGCTGGGGCCAACGTCCTGACTTTC. It translates to CAWSEGAGANVLTF.

This clonotype appeared a single time. This rearrangement joins TRBV4-1 to TRBJ2-7; 8 nucleotides match TRBD1. Looked up from germline, CDR1 is MGHRA and CDR2 is YSYEKL. With V trimmed by 4 bases and J by 1 base, 9 bases remained unmatched. The CDR3 sequence is 16 residues long. CDR3 loop: CASSPASGGGSYEQYF. Written as DNA, the CDR3 is TGCGCCAGCAGCCCCGCATCAGGGGGCGGTTCCTACGAGCAGTACTTC.

This clonotype has ten or more counts. The gene calls are TRBV7-9 and TRBJ1-2, with no clear D. The V end was cut by 1 base, the J end by 3 bases, with 12 bases between. Germline assignment: CDR1 SEHNR and CDR2 FQNEAQ (reference sequence). The CDR3 length is 15 residues. The CDR3 DNA is TGTGCCAGCAGCTTAGGAGGAGGATCGCACTATGGCTACACCTTC. Amino acid sequence: CASSLGGGSHYGYTF.

This clonotype came up a few times. The V call is TRBV7-8, the J call TRBJ1-6, with 11 bases fitting TRBD1. The CDR3 is 17 residues long. Germline CDR1 and CDR2: SGHVS and FQNEAQ. The junction had 9 bases not matched to a gene; V was cut back by 1 base and J by 10 bases. CDR3 in DNA: TGTGCCAGCAGCTTAGTGGCCCGGACAGGGGGCAACTCACCCCTCCACTTT. Amino acids: CASSLVARTGGNSPLHF. The full variable domain, in which reference TRBV7-8 and TRBJ1-6 provide the parts outside the CDR3, is GAGVSQSPRYKVAKRGQDVALRCDPISGHVSLFWYQQALGQGPEFLTYFQNEAQLDKSGLPSDRFFAERPEGSVSTLKIQRTQQEDSAVYLCASSLVARTGGNSPLHFGNGTRLTVT.

The chain employs TRBV6-1 and TRBJ1-1, with TRBD1 matching 8 bases. The ends lost 5 bases at V and 7 bases at J; junction bases unmatched: 9. Germline assignment: CDR1 MNHNS and CDR2 SASEGT. The CDR3 runs to 14 residues. CDR3 protein: CASSTADRGHEAFF. The CDR3 nucleotides read TGTGCCAGCAGTACAGCTGACAGGGGTCATGAAGCTTTCTTT.

V is TRBV29-1 and J is TRBJ2-7, with D unclear. The CDR3 has 14 residues. The germline gives CDR1 SQVTM, CDR2 ANQGSEA. V was trimmed by 4 bases and J by 2 bases, leaving 15 bases between them. CDR3 nucleotide sequence: TGCAGCGTTGCTGACAACTTAAGGCCCTACGAGCAGTACTTC. This gives the protein CSVADNLRPYEQYF.

CDR3 in amino acids: CANSSQGHTGELFF. CDR3 DNA sequence: TGTGCCAACAGCTCACAGGGCCACACCGGGGAGCTGTTTTTT. The chain employs TRBV2 and TRBJ2-2; possibly TRBD1 for D (6 bases). Germline assignment: CDR1 SNHLY and CDR2 FYNNEI. The V end lost 10 bases, the J end lost 3 bases, and 15 bases lay between the germline ends. The CDR3 sequence is 14 residues long.

This clonotype was seen at least ten times. This chain connects TRBV28 to TRBJ1-5; 9 bases line up with TRBD1. V shed 5 bases and J 5 bases; nucleotides not matched to a gene: 4. The CDR3 has 14 residues. CDR1 is MDHEN, CDR2 SYDVKM, per germline. CDR3 region: CASSEGQGDQPQHF. DNA for the CDR3: TGTGCCAGCAGTGAGGGACAGGGTGATCAGCCCCAGCATTTT.

The table lists this clonotype with many counts. The V and J genes are TRBV11-2 and TRBJ2-7; 9 nucleotides match TRBD2. The CDR3 spans 15 residues. The V segment lost 4 bases and the J segment 1 base; nucleotides outside the gene matches: 5. Looked up from germline, CDR1 is SGHAT and CDR2 is FQNNGV. In nucleotides, the CDR3 is TGTGCCAGCAGCTCGACTAGCGGAAAGTCCTACGAGCAGTACTTC. It specifies CASSSTSGKSYEQYF.

Many counts were recorded for this clonotype. The chain has TRBV6-2 or TRBV6-3 and TRBJ2-7, with TRBD1 identical over 8 bases. This CDR3 spans 14 amino acids. CDR1 and CDR2 from the germline V gene are MNHEY and SVGEGT. The V and J ends lost 5 bases and 5 bases, in that order; junction bases with no gene match: 8. CDR3 coding DNA: TGTGCCAGCAGTCCCCGCAGGGGGCAAAACGAGCAGTACTTC. Its translation is CASSPRRGQNEQYF.

Many counts were recorded for this clonotype. This sequence joins TRBV6-1 and TRBJ1-2; 7 bases line up with TRBD1. The trim removed 5 bases at V and 4 bases at J, leaving 7 bases unmatched. This CDR3 is 14 amino acids long. Germline V lookup: CDR1 MNHNS, CDR2 SASEGT. CDR3 sequence (DNA): TGTGCCAGCAGTCTCACCGGGACAGTCTATGGCTACACCTTC. Translating gives CASSLTGTVYGYTF.

This clonotype was picked up many times. The chain recombines TRBV11-2 with TRBJ2-2; D is perhaps TRBD1 (5 bases). Per germline, CDR1 SGHAT and CDR2 FQNNGV. This CDR3 spans 16 amino acids. V gave up 0 bases and J gave up 6 bases, with 14 bases separating them. CDR3 sequence (DNA): TGTGCCAGCAGCTTAGATCAGCCAGGGAAGTCCGGGGAGCTGTTTTTT. It yields the protein CASSLDQPGKSGELFF.

The sample holds a few counts of this clonotype. The chain recombines TRBV24-1 with TRBJ1-1; tentatively, D is TRBD1 (6 bases). V was trimmed by 3 bases and J by 1 base, leaving 11 bases between them. The CDR3 spans 15 residues. Looked up from germline, CDR1 is KGHDR and CDR2 is SFDVKD. The CDR3 loop is CATSDPRGPNTEAFF. The CDR3 DNA follows: TGTGCCACCAGTGATCCCAGGGGACCGAACACTGAAGCTTTCTTT.